This T cell receptor (beta chain) was found in a study of cytomegalovirus exposure and HLA in healthy donors. Concerning this clone: Its antigen is not identified.

This CDR3 comprises 13 residues. V was clipped by 2 bases and J by 7 bases; unmatched bases: 4. Germline values: CDR1 SGHNT, CDR2 YENEEA. The primer mix had 60 Vbeta and 13 Jbeta primers. Data came from immunoSEQ multiplex PCR; TCRdb stores just in-frame clones and leaves some out. The data hold under 140,000 clones, with approximately 78% observed a single time. Whole-study results and caveats: Over 150 TCR beta chains were listed as cytomegalovirus-associated. A further, later analysis showed that HLA-associated TCR beta chains (compared with equally common others) were more clonally expanded.

Sequencing used PBMCs. The gene calls are TRBV11-3 and TRBJ1-1; 7 nucleotides agree with TRBD1. The receptor comes from a woman in her 30s in good health and CMV-seronegative. In DNA, the CDR3 is TGTGCCAGCAGCTTATGGCCAGGGGGTGAAGCTTTCTTT. This sequence encodes CASSLWPGGEAFF.